This T cell receptor (beta chain) came from a study of CD8 T cells in Susac syndrome. The study, taken as a whole, reports: As the study acknowledged, the number of individuals who were part of its TCR sequencing and HLA analysis was relatively small.

This clonotype showed up just once. The antigen is undetermined. The germline CDR1 and CDR2 sequences are MRHNA and SNTAGT. CDR3 length: 15 amino acids. Trimming took 0 bases from V and 2 from J, leaving 9 bases between them. An amount of RNA that ranged from roughly 0.45 to 1 ug was reverse transcribed with random hexamers. It was immunoSEQ multiplex PCR that amplified TCR beta CDR3 across 54 Vbeta and 13 Jbeta. TCRdb independently ran MiXCR on the immunoSEQ multiplex PCR reads; one entry per CDR3 protein. The sample shows about 300,000 distinct CDR3 sequences, over 75% of them seen only once. TCR beta from blood CD8+ and CD4+ T cells was sequenced. Each multiple sclerosis control was a treatment-naive patient with relapsing-remitting disease that was either stable or active.

Sequenced sample: CD8+ T cells from PBMCs. This sequence joins TRBV6-4 and TRBJ2-3, with a possible D match to TRBD1 (6 bases). This TCR came from a human donor with multiple sclerosis. This chain's CDR3 is CASSDSMGATDTQYF. The CDR3 bases are TGTGCCAGCAGTGACTCGATGGGGGCCACAGATACGCAGTATTTT.